This TCR beta chain was identified during a study of beta chain features in type 1 diabetes. The CDR3 extends over 12 amino acids. Germline CDR1 reads SQVTM; CDR2 reads ANQGSEA. V dropped 8 bases and J dropped 6 bases, with 14 bases sitting between them. This clone was found a few times. As every portion of the isolated RNA was reverse transcribed, the sequencing read expressed TCRB transcripts. Reads from naive, central memory and regulatory T cell samples averaged about 3.9 million. Here immunoSEQ multiplex PCR was the method, and the copy in TCRdb shows in-frame clones only, minus some. The sample gives under 900,000 clones, roughly a sixth of which show up once; 0.02% to 0.03% is in the top ten.

The V call is TRBV29-1, the J call TRBJ2-1, with TRBD1 as a possible D gene (7 bases). This TCR derives from a woman aged 18-35 years in good health. Specimen: naive CD4+ T cells from blood. The CDR3 DNA is TGCAGCACATCCCAGGGGGGCAATGAGCAGTTCTTC. The encoded protein is CSTSQGGNEQFF.